The entry below gives a single T cell receptor beta chain sequence along with its context. As yet, its antigen is unknown. The diagnoses drew upon clinical symptoms, serum thyroxine and TRAb, thyroid ultrasound and orbital computed tomography. These data come from a study of T cells in Graves' hyperthyroidism and ophthalmopathy. Study-wide findings and caveats: Within blood appeared most thyroid clonotypes that had expanded above 0.001. In validation, the model predicted ophthalmopathy. These predictions came a median about 6.5 months before onset. A model built on 13 V-J features separated ophthalmopathy from stable hyperthyroidism.

V dropped 0 bases and J dropped 5; count of bases not matched to a gene: 4. The CDR3 has 15 residues. CDR1 and CDR2 (germline): MNHEY, SMNVEV (reference sequence). The CDR3 regions of TCR beta were amplified from RNA transcripts. The TCR CDR3 first-round RT-PCR relied on the HTBI primer set. One entry per CDR3 protein, called by TCRdb with MiXCR from the multiplex PCR reads. The profile shows 500,000 or so distinct CDR3 sequences, 17% of them singletons. This sequence was found in a woman aged 18-35 years with Graves' ophthalmopathy. The chain couples TRBV27 to TRBJ1-5; 7 bases are shared with TRBD1. The sample consisted of blood. CDR3 nucleotide sequence: TGTGCCAGCAGTTTATCAGGGGGCTGGGATCAGCCCCAGCATTTT. It translates to CASSLSGGWDQPQHF.